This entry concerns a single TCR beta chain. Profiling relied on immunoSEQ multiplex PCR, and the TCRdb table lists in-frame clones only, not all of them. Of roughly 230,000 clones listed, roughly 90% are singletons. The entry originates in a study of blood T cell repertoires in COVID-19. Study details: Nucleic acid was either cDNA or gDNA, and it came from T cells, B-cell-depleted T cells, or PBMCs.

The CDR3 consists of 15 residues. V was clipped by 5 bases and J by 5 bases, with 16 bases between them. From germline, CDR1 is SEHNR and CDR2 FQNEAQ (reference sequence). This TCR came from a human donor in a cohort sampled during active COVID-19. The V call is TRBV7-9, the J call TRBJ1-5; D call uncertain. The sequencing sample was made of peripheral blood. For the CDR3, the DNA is TGTGCCAGCAGCACACAGCTAGCCGACGATCAGCCCCAGCATTTT. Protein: CASSTQLADDQPQHF.